The table lists the clone carrying this TCR beta chain with many counts. Its antigen is still unknown. The junction departs from the called germline gene at one end, perhaps through a read error. This specimen belongs to a study of spatial heterogeneity in lung cancer. General observations from the study: For expanded intratumoral alpha and beta TCRs, counts tracked tumor mutation counts.

The CDR3 is 11 amino acids. Each CDR3 protein gets one entry after TCRdb re-called the 5' RACE reads with MiXCR. The table lists tens of thousands of distinct CDR3 sequences, approximately 4.8% of them singletons. The time point here: sample taken at primary tumor resection. The sequenced sample was lung tumor tissue, obtained at surgery. This chain links TRBV12-3 or TRBV12-4 with TRBJ2-7; D is perhaps TRBD1 or TRBD2 (6 bases each). This TCR was sampled from a male donor with early-stage non-small cell lung cancer. The CDR3 here is CASSEGGMRLF. In DNA form, the CDR3 reads TGTGCCAGCTCAGAAGGGGGGATGAGGCTCTTC.